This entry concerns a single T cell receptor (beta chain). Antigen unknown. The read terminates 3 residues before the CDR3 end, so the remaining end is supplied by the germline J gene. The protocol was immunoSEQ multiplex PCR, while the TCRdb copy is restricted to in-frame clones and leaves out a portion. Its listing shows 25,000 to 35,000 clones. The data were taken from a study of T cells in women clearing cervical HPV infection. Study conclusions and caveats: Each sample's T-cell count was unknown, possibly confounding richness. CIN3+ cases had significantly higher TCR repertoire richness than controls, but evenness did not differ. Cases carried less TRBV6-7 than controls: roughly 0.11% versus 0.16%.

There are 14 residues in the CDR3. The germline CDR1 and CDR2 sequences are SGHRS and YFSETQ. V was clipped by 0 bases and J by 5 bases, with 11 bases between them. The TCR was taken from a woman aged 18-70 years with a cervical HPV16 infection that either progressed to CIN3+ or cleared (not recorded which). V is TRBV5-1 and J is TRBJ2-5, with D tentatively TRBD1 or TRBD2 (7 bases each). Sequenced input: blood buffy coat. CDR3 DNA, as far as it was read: TGCGCCAGCAGCTTGGACAGGGGAGGGGAGACC. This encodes CASSLDRGGET. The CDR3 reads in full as CASSLDRGGETQYF.